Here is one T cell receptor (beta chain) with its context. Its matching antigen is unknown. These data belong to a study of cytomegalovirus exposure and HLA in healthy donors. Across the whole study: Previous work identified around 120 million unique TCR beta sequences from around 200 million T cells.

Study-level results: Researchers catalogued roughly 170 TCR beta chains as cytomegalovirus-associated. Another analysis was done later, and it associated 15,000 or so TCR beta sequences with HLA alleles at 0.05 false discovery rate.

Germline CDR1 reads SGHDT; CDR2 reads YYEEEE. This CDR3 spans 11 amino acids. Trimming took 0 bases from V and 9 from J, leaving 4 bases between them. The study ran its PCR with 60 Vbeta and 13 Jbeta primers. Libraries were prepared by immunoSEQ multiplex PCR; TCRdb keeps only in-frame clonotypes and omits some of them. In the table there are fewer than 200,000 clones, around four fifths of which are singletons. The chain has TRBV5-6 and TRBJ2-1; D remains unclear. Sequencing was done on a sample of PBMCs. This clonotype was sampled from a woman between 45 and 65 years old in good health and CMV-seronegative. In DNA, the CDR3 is TGTGCCAGCAGCTTGGGGAGTGAGCAGTTCTTC. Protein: CASSLGSEQFF.